This entry lists 20 T cell receptor beta chains sequenced from one sample in a study of T cells in Graves' hyperthyroidism and ophthalmopathy. The investigators amplified TCR beta CDR3 regions from RNA transcripts. With the HTBI primer set, the TCR CDR3 went through a first round of RT-PCR. TCRdb reprocessed the multiplex PCR reads via MiXCR and lists one record per CDR3 protein. The sample records around 350,000 distinct CDR3 sequences, roughly 17% being singletons. The sequencing sample was made of blood. Source of these receptors: a woman between 25 and 40 years old with Graves' hyperthyroidism that later progressed to Graves' ophthalmopathy.

This clonotype was seen a single time. The J gene is TRBJ1-2, the V gene TRBV19, with D perhaps matching TRBD1 (6 bases). This CDR3 is built from 16 residues. Trimming left V 0 bases short and J 4 bases short, with 15 bases between. Germline CDR1 reads LNHDA; CDR2 reads SQIVND (reference sequence). CDR3 in DNA: TGTGCCAGTAGTATAGATCCCGGGACACGAAGCTATGGCTACACCTTC. Protein: CASSIDPGTRSYGYTF.

The chain employs TRBV7-8 and TRBJ2-2; 7 bases match TRBD1. This CDR3 has 20 residues. The germline CDR1 and CDR2 sequences are SGHVS and FQNEAQ. Trimming removed 3 bases from V and 1 base from J; junction bases left unmatched: 17. CDR3 region: CASSFGQVLGRSRNTGELFF. In DNA form, the CDR3 reads TGTGCCAGCAGCTTCGGACAGGTCCTAGGGCGGAGCAGGAACACCGGGGAGCTGTTTTTT.

Many counts were recorded for this clonotype. The genes are TRBV7-8 and TRBJ2-7; D possibly matches TRBD1 or TRBD2 (5 bases each). CDR3 length: 13 amino acids. The V end was cut by 3 bases, the J end by 7 bases, with 13 bases between. Per the germline V gene, CDR1 is SGHVS and CDR2 is FQNEAQ. The CDR3 DNA follows: TGTGCCAGCAGCTTGGGGGAACAACTGGAGCAGTACTTC. Amino acids: CASSLGEQLEQYF.

This clonotype was counted ten times or more. This rearrangement joins TRBV7-9 to TRBJ1-4; TRBD1 agrees at 9 bases. Germline-derived CDR1 and CDR2 are SEHNR and FQNEAQ (reference sequence). The CDR3 is 16 amino acids. The V segment lost 4 bases and the J segment 8 bases; nucleotides outside the gene matches: 11. The CDR3 DNA is TGTGCCAGCAGCTCGTCGCCGGGACAGGGAAAAGAAAAACTGTTTTTT. Protein sequence: CASSSSPGQGKEKLFF.

For this clonotype: Since no conserved phenylalanine or tryptophan closes the CDR3, a read error is the likely cause. The chain joins TRBV29-1 to TRBJ1-1; D is uncertain. CDR3 length: 15 amino acids. Germline-derived CDR1 and CDR2 are SQVTM and ANQGSEA. With 4 bases removed from V and 1 base from J, the gap between germline ends came to 16 bases. This CDR3 reads CSVGVYEGGNTEAFL. In DNA form, the CDR3 reads TGCAGCGTTGGAGTATATGAAGGAGGGAACACTGAAGCTTTCCTT.

This clonotype was recorded at least ten times. V is TRBV12-3 or TRBV12-4 and J is TRBJ1-5; a weak D match, TRBD1 (5 bases). The CDR3 runs 14 residues. V lost 7 bases to trimming and J lost 4 bases, with 14 bases between them. CDR3 coding DNA: TGTGCCAGCACCAACCGGGACCCTAATCAGCCCCAGCATTTT. This encodes CASTNRDPNQPQHF.

This clonotype was seen many times. This sequence joins TRBV19 and TRBJ1-1; D not resolved. CDR3 size: 16 residues. Trimming shortened V by 3 bases and J by 0 bases, and 14 bases separated the two germline ends. The germline V gene encodes CDR1 LNHDA and CDR2 SQIVND (reference sequence). CDR3 region: CASSIVGGQVNTEAFF. The CDR3 nucleotides read TGTGCCAGTAGTATCGTCGGTGGGCAGGTGAACACTGAAGCTTTCTTT.

This clonotype showed up many times. The chain is built from TRBV18 and TRBJ2-7; the match to TRBD2 covers 13 bases. The CDR3 extends over 18 amino acids. Germline V lookup: CDR1 KGHSH, CDR2 LQKENI. J lost 1 base, V lost 3 bases, and 9 bases had no gene match. The CDR3 nucleotides read TGTGCCAGCTCACCGACCGGGACTAGCGGGAAATCATCCTACGAGCAGTACTTC. It yields the protein CASSPTGTSGKSSYEQYF.

This clonotype was counted a few times. The chain has TRBV7-9 and TRBJ1-6; D is unclear. Germline values: CDR1 SEHNR, CDR2 FQNEAQ (reference sequence). V lost 1 base to trimming and J lost 10 bases, with 11 bases between them. The length of the CDR3 is 14 residues. The CDR3, as DNA: TGTGCCAGCAGCTTAGGGGAACGAGGATCACCCCTCCACTTT. Protein: CASSLGERGSPLHF.

The gene calls are TRBV7-9 and TRBJ2-2; the D is unclear. Per germline, CDR1 SEHNR and CDR2 FQNEAQ (reference sequence). The CDR3 extends over 15 amino acids. V lost 6 bases and J lost 2, with 13 bases in between. The CDR3 spells CASSLIDRNTGELFF. In DNA, the CDR3 is TGTGCCAGCAGTCTCATAGACCGAAACACCGGGGAGCTGTTTTTT.

The table lists this clonotype with many counts. The chain links TRBV20-1 to TRBJ2-7; D is possibly TRBD1 or TRBD2 (6 bases each). This CDR3 spans 14 amino acids. Trimming took off 1 base at V and 7 bases at J, with 17 bases between the two ends. Germline values: CDR1 DFQATT, CDR2 SNEGSKA (reference sequence). Written as DNA, the CDR3 is TGCAGTGCTAGAGTTCCGGGGGCCCGTGGGGAGCAGTACTTC. This sequence encodes CSARVPGARGEQYF.

This clonotype was seen repeatedly, ten times or more. The rearrangement links TRBV20-1 to TRBJ2-7; TRBD2 agrees at 7 bases. The CDR3 covers 15 residues. V lost 3 bases to trimming and J lost 2 bases; unmatched junction nucleotides: 10. Germline V gives CDR1 DFQATT, CDR2 SNEGSKA (reference sequence). CDR3 region: CSARGGTRAAYEQYF. For the CDR3, the DNA is TGCAGTGCTAGGGGGGGGACGCGGGCGGCCTACGAGCAGTACTTC.

The chain carries TRBV11-3 and TRBJ2-1; maybe TRBD2 (6 bases). This CDR3 is built from 14 residues. V dropped 0 bases and J dropped 8 bases, with 11 bases sitting between them. Germline V lookup: CDR1 SGHNT, CDR2 YENEEA. CDR3 nucleotides: TGTGCCAGCAGCTTAGATGGGAGGACCGATGAGCAGTTCTTC. Translating gives CASSLDGRTDEQFF.

This clonotype was detected many times. V is TRBV30 and J is TRBJ2-2; D unclear. The CDR3 length is 11 residues. Looked up from germline, CDR1 is GTSNPN and CDR2 is SVGIG (reference sequence). V lost 2 bases to trimming and J lost 8 bases, with 6 bases between them. The CDR3 DNA sequence: TGTGCCTGGAGTACTCTGGGGGAGCTGTTTTTT. Translation: CAWSTLGELFF.

V and J are TRBV29-1 and TRBJ1-5, with D uncertain. V lost 3 bases and J lost 2, with 8 bases in between. Germline-derived CDR1 and CDR2 are SQVTM and ANQGSEA. CDR3 length: 13 residues. The CDR3 DNA follows: TGCAGCGTTGATGGAGGAGGCAATCAGCCCCAGCATTTT. Translation: CSVDGGGNQPQHF.

This clonotype was detected many times. The chain has TRBV19 and TRBJ2-7; the D gene is possibly TRBD2 (5 bases). CDR3 length: 15 amino acids. Germline CDR1 is LNHDA and CDR2 is SQIVND (reference sequence). The V gene lost 3 bases and the J gene lost 2 bases, with 14 bases spanning the gap. As DNA, the CDR3 is TGTGCCAGTAGTATTAGTCCTGCGGGCACCTACGAGCAGTACTTC. Its protein is CASSISPAGTYEQYF.

The chain combines TRBV19 with TRBJ1-1; the D is unclear. Between the trimmed V and J ends, which lost 3 bases and 0 bases, there was a span of 11 bases. CDR3 length: 15 residues. The germline V gene encodes CDR1 LNHDA and CDR2 SQIVND (reference sequence). The DNA of the CDR3 is TGTGCCAGTAGTATTCTGAAGGGCTTGAACACTGAAGCTTTCTTT. Translated: CASSILKGLNTEAFF.

The rearrangement joins TRBV11-2 to TRBJ2-1; TRBD2 matches at 8 bases. This CDR3 is built from 17 residues. The V segment lost 5 bases and the J segment 5 bases; nucleotides outside the gene matches: 14. The germline V gene encodes CDR1 SGHAT and CDR2 FQNNGV. In DNA, the CDR3 is TGTGCCAGCAGCCAAGGTCGGGGGGCTAGCGGGCACAATGAGCAGTTCTTC. This translates into CASSQGRGASGHNEQFF.

This clonotype was seen repeatedly, ten times or more. The V and J genes are TRBV12-3 or TRBV12-4 and TRBJ2-1, with D hard to call. The V end was cut by 9 bases, the J end by 7 bases, with 19 bases between. CDR3 length: 14 residues. CDR3 in DNA: TGTGCCAGTACAAAGACTGCTTCTAGGAATGAGCAGTTCTTC. Translating gives CASTKTASRNEQFF.

This clonotype was counted many times. The rearrangement links TRBV11-2 to TRBJ2-1; tentative D call: TRBD1 (6 bases). V dropped 8 bases and J dropped 0 bases, with 14 bases sitting between them. Looked up from germline, CDR1 is SGHAT and CDR2 is FQNNGV. The CDR3 spans 15 residues. The CDR3: CASSNWGLSYNEQFF. Here the CDR3 DNA reads TGTGCCAGCTCTAATTGGGGGCTCTCCTACAATGAGCAGTTCTTC.